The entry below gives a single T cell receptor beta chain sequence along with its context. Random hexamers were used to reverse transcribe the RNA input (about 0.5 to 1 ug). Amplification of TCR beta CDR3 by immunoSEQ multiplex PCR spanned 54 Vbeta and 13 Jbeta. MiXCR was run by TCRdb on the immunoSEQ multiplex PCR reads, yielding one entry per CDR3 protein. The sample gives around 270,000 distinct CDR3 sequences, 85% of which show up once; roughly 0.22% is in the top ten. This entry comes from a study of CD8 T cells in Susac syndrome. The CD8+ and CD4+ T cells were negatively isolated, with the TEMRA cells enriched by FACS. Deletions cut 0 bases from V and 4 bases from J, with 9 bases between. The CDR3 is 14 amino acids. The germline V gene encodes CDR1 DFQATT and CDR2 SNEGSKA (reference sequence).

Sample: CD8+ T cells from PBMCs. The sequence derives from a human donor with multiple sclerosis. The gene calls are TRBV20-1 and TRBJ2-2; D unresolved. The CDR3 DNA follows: TGCAGTGCTAGAGACGTCGGAGCCACCGGGGAGCTGTTTTTT. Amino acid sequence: CSARDVGATGELFF.